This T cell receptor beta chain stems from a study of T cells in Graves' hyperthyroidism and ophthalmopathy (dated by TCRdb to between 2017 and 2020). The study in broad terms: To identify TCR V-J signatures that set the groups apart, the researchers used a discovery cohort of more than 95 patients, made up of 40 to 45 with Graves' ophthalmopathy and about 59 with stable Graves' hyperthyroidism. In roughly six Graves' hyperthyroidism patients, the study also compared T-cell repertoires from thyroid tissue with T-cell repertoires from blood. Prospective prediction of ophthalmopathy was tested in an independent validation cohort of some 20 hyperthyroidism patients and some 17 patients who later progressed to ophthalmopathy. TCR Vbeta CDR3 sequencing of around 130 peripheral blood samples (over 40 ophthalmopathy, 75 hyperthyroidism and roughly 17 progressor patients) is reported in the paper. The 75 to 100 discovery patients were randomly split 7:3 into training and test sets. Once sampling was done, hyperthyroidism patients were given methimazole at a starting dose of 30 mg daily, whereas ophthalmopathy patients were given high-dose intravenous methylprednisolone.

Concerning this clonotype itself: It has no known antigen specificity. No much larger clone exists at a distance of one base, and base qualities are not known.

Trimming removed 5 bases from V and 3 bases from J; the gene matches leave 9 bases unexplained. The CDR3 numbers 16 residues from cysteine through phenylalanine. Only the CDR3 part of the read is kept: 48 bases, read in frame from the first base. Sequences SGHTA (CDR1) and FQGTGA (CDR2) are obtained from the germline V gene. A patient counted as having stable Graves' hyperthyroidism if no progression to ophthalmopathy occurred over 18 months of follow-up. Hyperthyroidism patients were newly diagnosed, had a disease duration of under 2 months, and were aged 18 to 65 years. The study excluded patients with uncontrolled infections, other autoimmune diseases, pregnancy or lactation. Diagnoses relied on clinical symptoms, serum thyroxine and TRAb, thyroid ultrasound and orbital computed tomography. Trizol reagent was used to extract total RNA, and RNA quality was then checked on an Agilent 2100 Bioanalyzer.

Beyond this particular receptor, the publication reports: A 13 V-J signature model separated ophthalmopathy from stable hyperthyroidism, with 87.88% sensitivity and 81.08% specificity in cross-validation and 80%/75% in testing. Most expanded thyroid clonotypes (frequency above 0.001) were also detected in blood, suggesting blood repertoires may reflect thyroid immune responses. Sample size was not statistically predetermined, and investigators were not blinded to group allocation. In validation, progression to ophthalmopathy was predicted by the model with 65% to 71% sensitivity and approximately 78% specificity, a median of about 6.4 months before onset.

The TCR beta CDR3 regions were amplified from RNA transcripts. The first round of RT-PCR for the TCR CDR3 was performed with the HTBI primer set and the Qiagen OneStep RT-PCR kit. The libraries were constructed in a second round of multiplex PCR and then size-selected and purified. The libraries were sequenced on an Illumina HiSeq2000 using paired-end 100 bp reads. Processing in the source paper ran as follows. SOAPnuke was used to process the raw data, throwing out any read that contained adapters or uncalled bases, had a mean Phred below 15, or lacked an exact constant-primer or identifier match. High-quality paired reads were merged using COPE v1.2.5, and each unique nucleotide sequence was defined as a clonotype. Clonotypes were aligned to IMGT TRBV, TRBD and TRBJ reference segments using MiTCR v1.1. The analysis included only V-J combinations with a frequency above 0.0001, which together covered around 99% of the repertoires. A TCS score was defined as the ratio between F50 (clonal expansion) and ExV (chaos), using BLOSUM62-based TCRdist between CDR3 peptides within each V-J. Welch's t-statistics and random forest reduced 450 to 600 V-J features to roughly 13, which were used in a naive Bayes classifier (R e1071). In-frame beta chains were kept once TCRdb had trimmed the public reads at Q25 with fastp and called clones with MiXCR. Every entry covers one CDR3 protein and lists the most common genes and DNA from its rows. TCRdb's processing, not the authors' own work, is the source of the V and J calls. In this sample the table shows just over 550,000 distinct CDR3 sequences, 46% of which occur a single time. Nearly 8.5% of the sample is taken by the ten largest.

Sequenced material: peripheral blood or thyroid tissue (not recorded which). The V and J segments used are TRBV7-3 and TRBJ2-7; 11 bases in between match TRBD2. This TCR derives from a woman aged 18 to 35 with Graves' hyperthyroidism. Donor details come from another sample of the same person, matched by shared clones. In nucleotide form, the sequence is TGTGCCAGCAGCCAAGTCCCGGGACTAGCGGTCTACGAGCAGTACTTC. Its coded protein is CASSQVPGLAVYEQYF.